These T cell receptor beta chains were read from a single sample in a study. TCRdb itself ran the RT-PCR reads through MiXCR, one entry per CDR3 protein. There are about 700,000 distinct CDR3 sequences in the sample; 11% to 15% occur only once, and roughly 3.6% lies in the top ten. The sequencing sample was made of memory CD4+ T cells from blood. Source of these receptors: a female donor in good health, serving as a healthy control. Both conserved end residues are part of each CDR3. The order of the fields is clone size, V gene, J gene, D gene, CDR3 DNA, CDR3 protein. A D gene is named only where the DNA matches it firmly. Only part of the rows carry a size: once, few, many, or a class if the clone is expanded.

clone_size: -
v_call: TRBV20-1
j_call: TRBJ1-2
d_call: TRBD1
cdr3_nt: TGCAGTGCTACCGATTCGGGACAGGGGGGCGGCTATGGCTACACCTTC
cdr3_aa: CSATDSGQGGGYGYTF

clone_size: -
v_call: TRBV20-1
j_call: TRBJ1-6
d_call: -
cdr3_nt: TGCAGTGCTAGAGATTCTACAGGAGCCAATAATTCACCCCTCCACTTT
cdr3_aa: CSARDSTGANNSPLHF

clone_size: once
v_call: TRBV19
j_call: TRBJ1-1
d_call: -
cdr3_nt: TGTGCCAGTAGTTCTGGCTGGGTTACTGAAGCTTTCTTT
cdr3_aa: CASSSGWVTEAFF

clone_size: few
v_call: TRBV15
j_call: TRBJ2-6
d_call: TRBD1
cdr3_nt: TGTGCCACCAGGAGACAGGGGGGACACTCTGGGGCCAACGTCCTGACTTTC
cdr3_aa: CATRRQGGHSGANVLTF

clone_size: -
v_call: TRBV7-8
j_call: TRBJ1-5
d_call: -
cdr3_nt: TGTGCCAGCACTCCGCGGGGCGGCAATCAGCCCCAGCATTTT
cdr3_aa: CASTPRGGNQPQHF

clone_size: few
v_call: TRBV29-1
j_call: TRBJ1-2
d_call: -
cdr3_nt: TGCAGCGTCCTTTGGGTGGGAGGCTACACCTTC
cdr3_aa: CSVLWVGGYTF

clone_size: -
v_call: TRBV19
j_call: TRBJ1-2
d_call: TRBD1
cdr3_nt: TGTGCCAGTAGGGACGACAGGGGGCATGATGGCTACACCTTC
cdr3_aa: CASRDDRGHDGYTF

clone_size: few
v_call: TRBV5-1
j_call: TRBJ1-3
d_call: TRBD1
cdr3_nt: TGCGCCAGCAGTAGCGTTCAGGGGGCCAGCGGCACCATATATTTT
cdr3_aa: CASSSVQGASGTIYF

clone_size: few
v_call: TRBV7-2
j_call: TRBJ2-2
d_call: TRBD2
cdr3_nt: TGTGCCAGCAAGACTAGCAACACCGGGGAGCTGTTTTTT
cdr3_aa: CASKTSNTGELFF

clone_size: few
v_call: TRBV5-1
j_call: TRBJ2-2
d_call: TRBD1
cdr3_nt: TGCGCCAGCAGCTTAAGGGACAGGAGGACCGGGGAGCTGTTTTTT
cdr3_aa: CASSLRDRRTGELFF

clone_size: many
v_call: TRBV20-1
j_call: TRBJ2-3
d_call: -
cdr3_nt: TGCAGTGCTAGATACGGGGGAGATACGCAGTATTTT
cdr3_aa: CSARYGGDTQYF

clone_size: many
v_call: TRBV18
j_call: TRBJ2-5
d_call: -
cdr3_nt: TGTGCCAGCTCCGACTCCGGAGAGACCCAGTACTTC
cdr3_aa: CASSDSGETQYF

clone_size: many
v_call: TRBV6-6
j_call: TRBJ1-2
d_call: -
cdr3_nt: TGTGCCAGCAGTTACGGGGCGGTCTATGGCTACACCTTC
cdr3_aa: CASSYGAVYGYTF

clone_size: many
v_call: TRBV4-3
j_call: TRBJ2-7
d_call: -
cdr3_nt: TGCGCCAGCAGCCAAGGCAGACTGAGCGAGCAGTACTTC
cdr3_aa: CASSQGRLSEQYF

clone_size: -
v_call: TRBV28
j_call: TRBJ1-2
d_call: -
cdr3_nt: TGTGCCACCCGAGGAGGGACACAAGGACAAGGCTACACCTTC
cdr3_aa: CATRGGTQGQGYTF

clone_size: few
v_call: TRBV9
j_call: TRBJ2-1
d_call: TRBD2
cdr3_nt: TGTGCCAGCAGCACCCGACTAGCGGGGGGGCCTTATGAGCAGTTCTTC
cdr3_aa: CASSTRLAGGPYEQFF

clone_size: few
v_call: TRBV5-1
j_call: TRBJ2-1
d_call: TRBD2
cdr3_nt: TGCGCCAGCAGTTTGACGGGAGGAGCCTACAATGAGCAGTTCTTC
cdr3_aa: CASSLTGGAYNEQFF

clone_size: many
v_call: TRBV20-1
j_call: TRBJ2-3
d_call: -
cdr3_nt: TGCAGTGCTAGCGAAACCACAGATACGCAGTATTTT
cdr3_aa: CSASETTDTQYF

clone_size: many
v_call: TRBV6-5
j_call: TRBJ1-2
d_call: -
cdr3_nt: TGTGCCAGCATGAGGCCCGGGACAGGCTACACCTTC
cdr3_aa: CASMRPGTGYTF

clone_size: few
v_call: TRBV5-1
j_call: TRBJ2-3
d_call: TRBD2
cdr3_nt: TGCGCCAGCAGCTTGGCCTTGCTTTTAGCGGGGAGCACAGATACGCAGTATTTT
cdr3_aa: CASSLALLLAGSTDTQYF

clone_size: -
v_call: TRBV12-3/TRBV12-4
j_call: TRBJ1-3
d_call: -
cdr3_nt: TGTGCCAGCAGGGATCCAGGAGACACCATATATTTT
cdr3_aa: CASRDPGDTIYF

clone_size: -
v_call: TRBV7-2
j_call: TRBJ2-3
d_call: TRBD2
cdr3_nt: TGTGCCAGCAGCTCATTACTAGCGGGAGGGTATCAGTATTTT
cdr3_aa: CASSSLLAGGYQYF

clone_size: many
v_call: TRBV12-3/TRBV12-4
j_call: TRBJ1-2
d_call: -
cdr3_nt: TGTGCCACCGGCCTTGTTCAGGGGACCAACTATGGCTACACCTTC
cdr3_aa: CATGLVQGTNYGYTF

clone_size: -
v_call: TRBV6-5
j_call: TRBJ1-1
d_call: -
cdr3_nt: TGTGCCAGCAGTTATTTACAGAAGAACACTGAAGCTTTCTTT
cdr3_aa: CASSYLQKNTEAFF

clone_size: few
v_call: TRBV5-1
j_call: TRBJ2-2
d_call: -
cdr3_nt: TGCGCCAGCAACCAGGCGAACACCGGGGAGCTGTTTTTT
cdr3_aa: CASNQANTGELFF

clone_size: -
v_call: TRBV20-1
j_call: TRBJ2-1
d_call: TRBD1
cdr3_nt: TGCAGTGCTCTTGGACAGGGGACAAACAATGAGCAGTTCTTC
cdr3_aa: CSALGQGTNNEQFF

clone_size: many
v_call: TRBV7-3
j_call: TRBJ2-4
d_call: -
cdr3_nt: TGTGCCAGCAGCGCAGCGGAGAGGGGCATTCAGTACTTC
cdr3_aa: CASSAAERGIQYF

clone_size: many
v_call: TRBV10-3
j_call: TRBJ1-2
d_call: TRBD1
cdr3_nt: TGTGCCATCAATCCGGACAGGGCCGCCTATGGCTACACCTTC
cdr3_aa: CAINPDRAAYGYTF

clone_size: many
v_call: TRBV7-9
j_call: TRBJ2-5
d_call: -
cdr3_nt: TGTGCCAGCAGCTTAGTACTGGGGGGAGAGACCCAGTACTTC
cdr3_aa: CASSLVLGGETQYF

clone_size: -
v_call: TRBV5-6
j_call: TRBJ2-7
d_call: TRBD2
cdr3_nt: TGTGCCAGCTATCGGGGGGGTAGCTCCTACGAGCAGTACTTC
cdr3_aa: CASYRGGSSYEQYF

clone_size: -
v_call: TRBV7-3
j_call: TRBJ1-6
d_call: TRBD1
cdr3_nt: TGTGCCAGCAGGTCCGGACAGGGGGATAATTCACCCCTCCACTTT
cdr3_aa: CASRSGQGDNSPLHF

clone_size: many
v_call: TRBV5-1
j_call: TRBJ2-1
d_call: TRBD2
cdr3_nt: TGCGCCAGCAGCTTGAGTGGGACTAGCGGCTACAATGAGCAGTTCTTC
cdr3_aa: CASSLSGTSGYNEQFF

clone_size: few
v_call: TRBV5-1
j_call: TRBJ2-5
d_call: TRBD2
cdr3_nt: TGCGCCAGCAGCTTGTCAACTAGCGGGGGCCTTGGGCAATCTCAGTACTTC
cdr3_aa: CASSLSTSGGLGQSQYF

clone_size: -
v_call: TRBV12-3/TRBV12-4
j_call: TRBJ1-5
d_call: -
cdr3_nt: TGTGCCAGCAGTATCTATTATCAGCCCCAGCATTTT
cdr3_aa: CASSIYYQPQHF

clone_size: -
v_call: TRBV12-3/TRBV12-4
j_call: TRBJ2-5
d_call: -
cdr3_nt: TGTGCCAGCAGTTTGGGGACCGTAGAAGAGACCCAGTACTTC
cdr3_aa: CASSLGTVEETQYF

clone_size: many
v_call: TRBV12-3/TRBV12-4
j_call: TRBJ2-7
d_call: TRBD2
cdr3_nt: TGTGCCAGCAGGCTTGGGACTAGCGGGAGATACGAGCAGTACTTC
cdr3_aa: CASRLGTSGRYEQYF

clone_size: many
v_call: TRBV10-3
j_call: TRBJ2-2
d_call: TRBD1
cdr3_nt: TGTGCCATCAGTATACAGGGGGCGGCCGGGGAGCTGTTTTTT
cdr3_aa: CAISIQGAAGELFF

clone_size: many
v_call: TRBV12-3/TRBV12-4
j_call: TRBJ1-2
d_call: -
cdr3_nt: TGTGCCAGCAGGGCCCGGGGTGGTCGAGGGTATGGCTACACCTTC
cdr3_aa: CASRARGGRGYGYTF

clone_size: -
v_call: TRBV4-1
j_call: TRBJ1-2
d_call: TRBD1
cdr3_nt: TGCGCCAGCAGCCAAGGAGGGACAGACCGCTATGGCTACACCTTC
cdr3_aa: CASSQGGTDRYGYTF

clone_size: -
v_call: TRBV20-1
j_call: TRBJ1-1
d_call: TRBD1
cdr3_nt: TGCAGTGCTAGAAGGCCGGGGACAGGGAAAGCTTTCTTT
cdr3_aa: CSARRPGTGKAFF

clone_size: many
v_call: TRBV20-1
j_call: TRBJ1-1
d_call: -
cdr3_nt: TGCAGTGCGCACAGGGCGAGCACTGAAGCTTTCTTT
cdr3_aa: CSAHRASTEAFF

clone_size: -
v_call: TRBV6-6
j_call: TRBJ1-1
d_call: -
cdr3_nt: TGTGCCAGCATTCACGGGGGATACACTGAAGCTTTCTTT
cdr3_aa: CASIHGGYTEAFF

clone_size: many
v_call: TRBV7-2
j_call: TRBJ2-4
d_call: -
cdr3_nt: TGTGCCAGCAGCTTAGTACTATCGACGCTAGCCAAAAACATTCAGTACTTC
cdr3_aa: CASSLVLSTLAKNIQYF

clone_size: few
v_call: TRBV20-1
j_call: TRBJ2-1
d_call: TRBD2
cdr3_nt: TGCAGTGCTCCAGGGACTACCAATGAGCAGTTCTTC
cdr3_aa: CSAPGTTNEQFF

clone_size: few
v_call: TRBV6-2/TRBV6-3
j_call: TRBJ2-3
d_call: TRBD1
cdr3_nt: TGTGCCAGCAGTTACTGGGACAGGGAGAAGGATACGCAGTATTTT
cdr3_aa: CASSYWDREKDTQYF

clone_size: few
v_call: TRBV20-1
j_call: TRBJ1-5
d_call: -
cdr3_nt: -
cdr3_aa: CSASFGAGGGQPQHF